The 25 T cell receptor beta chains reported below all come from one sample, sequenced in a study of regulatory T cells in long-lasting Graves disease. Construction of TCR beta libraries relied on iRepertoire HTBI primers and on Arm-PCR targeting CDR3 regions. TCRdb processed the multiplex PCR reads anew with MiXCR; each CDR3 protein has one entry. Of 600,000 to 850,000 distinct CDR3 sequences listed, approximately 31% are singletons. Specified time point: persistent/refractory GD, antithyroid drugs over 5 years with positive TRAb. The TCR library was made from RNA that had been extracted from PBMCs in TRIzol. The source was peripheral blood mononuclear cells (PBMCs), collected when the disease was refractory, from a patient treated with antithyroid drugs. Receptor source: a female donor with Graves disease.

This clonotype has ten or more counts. DNA for the CDR3: TGTGCCAGCAGTTCCCCGGGACTAGCGGACTACGAGCAGTACTTC. Translated, it gives CASSSPGLADYEQYF. This rearrangement joins TRBV28 to TRBJ2-7; 11 bases align to TRBD2. J lost 3 bases, V lost 4 bases, and 5 bases had no gene match. The germline V gene encodes CDR1 MDHEN and CDR2 SYDVKM. This CDR3 region has 15 residues.

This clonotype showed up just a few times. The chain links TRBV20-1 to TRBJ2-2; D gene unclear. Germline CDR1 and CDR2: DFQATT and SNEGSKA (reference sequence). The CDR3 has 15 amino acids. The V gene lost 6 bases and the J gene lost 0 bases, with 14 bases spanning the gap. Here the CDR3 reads CSAPLTSANTGELFF. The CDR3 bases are TGCAGTGCCCCCCTTACGAGTGCGAACACCGGGGAGCTGTTTTTT.

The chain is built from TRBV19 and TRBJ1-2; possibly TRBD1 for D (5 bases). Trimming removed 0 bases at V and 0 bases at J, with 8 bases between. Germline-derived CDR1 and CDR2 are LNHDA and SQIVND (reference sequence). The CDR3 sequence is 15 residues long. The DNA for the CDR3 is TGTGCCAGTAGTATAGAAAGGGGTTCTAACTATGGCTACACCTTC. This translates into CASSIERGSNYGYTF.

CDR3 DNA sequence: TGTGCCAGTAGTATAGAGGCAAGGGCAGGTGAAGCTTTCTTT. The encoded protein is CASSIEARAGEAFF. The J gene is TRBJ1-1, the V gene TRBV19; D remains unclear. Germline-derived CDR1 and CDR2 are LNHDA and SQIVND (reference sequence). This CDR3 comprises 14 residues. V lost 0 bases and J 7 bases, leaving 12 bases between the germline ends.

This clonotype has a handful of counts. The CDR3 sequence: CSASETGPGEAFF. Written as DNA, the CDR3 is TGCAGTGCTTCTGAAACAGGTCCCGGTGAAGCTTTCTTT. V is TRBV20-1 and J is TRBJ1-1, with D possibly being TRBD1 (5 bases). The CDR3 extends over 13 amino acids. Trimming removed 5 bases from V and 7 bases from J, with 17 bases in between. Germline V gene data show CDR1 as DFQATT and CDR2 as SNEGSKA (reference sequence).

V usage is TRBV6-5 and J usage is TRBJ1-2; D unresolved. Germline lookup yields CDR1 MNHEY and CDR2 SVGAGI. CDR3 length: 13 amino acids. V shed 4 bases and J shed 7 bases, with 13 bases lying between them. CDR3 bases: TGTGCCAGCAGTTTAAACAACCGTGGTGGCTACACCTTC. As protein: CASSLNNRGGYTF.

The CDR3 DNA reads as TGCAGTGCTCGAACAGGGCCAACTAATGAAAAACTGTTTTTT. This codes for CSARTGPTNEKLFF. The gene calls are TRBV20-1 and TRBJ1-4; D perhaps matches TRBD1 (6 bases). The CDR3 length is 14 residues. V lost 5 bases to trimming and J lost 0 bases, with 10 bases between them. Germline V gene lookup returns CDR1 DFQATT and CDR2 SNEGSKA (reference sequence).

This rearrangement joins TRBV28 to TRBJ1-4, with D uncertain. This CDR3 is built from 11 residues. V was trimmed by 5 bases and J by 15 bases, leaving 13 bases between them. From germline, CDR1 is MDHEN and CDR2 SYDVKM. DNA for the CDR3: TGTGCCAGCAGTCCTCGTGTGGGTTTGTTTTTT. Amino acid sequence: CASSPRVGLFF.

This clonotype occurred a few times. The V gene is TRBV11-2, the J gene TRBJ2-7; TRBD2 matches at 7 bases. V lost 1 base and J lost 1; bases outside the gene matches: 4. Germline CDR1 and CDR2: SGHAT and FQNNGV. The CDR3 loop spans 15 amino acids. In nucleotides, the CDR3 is TGTGCCAGCAGCTTAGGGTGGGAGGGTTCCTACGAGCAGTACTTC. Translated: CASSLGWEGSYEQYF.

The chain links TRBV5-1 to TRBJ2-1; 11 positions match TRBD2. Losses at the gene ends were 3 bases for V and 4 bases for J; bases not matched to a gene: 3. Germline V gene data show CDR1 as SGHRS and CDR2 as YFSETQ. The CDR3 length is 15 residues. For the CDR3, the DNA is TGCGCCAGCAGCTCCACTAGCGGGAGATACAATGAGCAGTTCTTC. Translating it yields CASSSTSGRYNEQFF.

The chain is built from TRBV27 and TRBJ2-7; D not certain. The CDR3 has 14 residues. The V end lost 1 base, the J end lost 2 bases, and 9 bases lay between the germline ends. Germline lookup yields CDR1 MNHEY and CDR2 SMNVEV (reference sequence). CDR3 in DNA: TGTGCCAGCAGTTTATTTCCGGGCCCCTACGAGCAGTACTTC. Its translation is CASSLFPGPYEQYF.

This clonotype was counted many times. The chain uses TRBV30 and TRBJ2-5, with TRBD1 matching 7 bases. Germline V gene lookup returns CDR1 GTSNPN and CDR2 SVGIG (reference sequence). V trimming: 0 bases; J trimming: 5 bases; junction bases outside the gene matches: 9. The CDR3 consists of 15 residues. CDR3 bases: TGTGCCTGGAGTGTACGAGACAGGGAGTGGGAGACCCAGTACTTC. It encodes CAWSVRDREWETQYF.

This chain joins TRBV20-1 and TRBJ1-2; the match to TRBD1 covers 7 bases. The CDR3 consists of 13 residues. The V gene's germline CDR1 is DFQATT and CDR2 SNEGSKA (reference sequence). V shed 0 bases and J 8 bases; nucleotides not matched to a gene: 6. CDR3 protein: CSAREGGLLGYTF. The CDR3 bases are TGCAGTGCTAGAGAAGGGGGCCTATTGGGCTACACCTTC.

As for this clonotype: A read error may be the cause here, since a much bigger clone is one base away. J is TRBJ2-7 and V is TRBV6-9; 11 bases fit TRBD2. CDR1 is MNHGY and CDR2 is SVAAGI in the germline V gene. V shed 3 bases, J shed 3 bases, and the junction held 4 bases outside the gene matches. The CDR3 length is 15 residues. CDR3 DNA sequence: TGTGCCAGCAGTTACACTAGCGGGAGCTTCTACGAGCAGTACTTC. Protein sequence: CASSYTSGSFYEQYF.

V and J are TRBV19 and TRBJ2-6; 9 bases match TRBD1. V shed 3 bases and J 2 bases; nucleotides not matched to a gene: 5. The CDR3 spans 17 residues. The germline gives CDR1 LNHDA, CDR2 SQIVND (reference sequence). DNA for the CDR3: TGTGCCAGTAGTATGGACAGGGGACGTCCTGGGGCCAACGTCCTGACTTTC. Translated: CASSMDRGRPGANVLTF.

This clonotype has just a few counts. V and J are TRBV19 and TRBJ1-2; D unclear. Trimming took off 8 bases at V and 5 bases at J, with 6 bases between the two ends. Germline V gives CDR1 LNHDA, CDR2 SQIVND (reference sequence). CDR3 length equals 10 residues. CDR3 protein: CASFLYGYTF. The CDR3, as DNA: TGTGCCAGTTTCCTTTATGGCTACACCTTC.

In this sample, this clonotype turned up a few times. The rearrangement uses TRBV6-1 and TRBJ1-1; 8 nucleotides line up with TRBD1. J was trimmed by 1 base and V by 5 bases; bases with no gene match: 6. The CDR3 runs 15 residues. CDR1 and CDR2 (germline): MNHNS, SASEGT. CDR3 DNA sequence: TGTGCCAGCAGTCTCAGGGACAGGACGAACACTGAAGCTTTCTTT. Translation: CASSLRDRTNTEAFF.

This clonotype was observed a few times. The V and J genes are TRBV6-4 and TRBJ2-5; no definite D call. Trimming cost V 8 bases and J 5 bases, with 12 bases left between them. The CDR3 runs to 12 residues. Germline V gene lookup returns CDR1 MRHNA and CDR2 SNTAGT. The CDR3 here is CASVDSPETQYF. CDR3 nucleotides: TGTGCCAGCGTCGATAGTCCCGAGACCCAGTACTTC.

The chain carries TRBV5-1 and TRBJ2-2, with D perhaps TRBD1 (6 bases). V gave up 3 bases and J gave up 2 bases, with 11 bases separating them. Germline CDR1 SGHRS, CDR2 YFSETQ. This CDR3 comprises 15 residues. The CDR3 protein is CASSYGQLNTGELFF. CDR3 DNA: TGCGCCAGCAGCTACGGACAGCTTAACACCGGGGAGCTGTTTTTT.

The CDR3 nucleotides read TGTGCCAGCAGCTTAGGGGTAGTCTACGAGCAGTACTTC. Its protein is CASSLGVVYEQYF. The chain combines TRBV7-3 with TRBJ2-7, with D unresolved. Trimming cost V 2 bases and J 3 bases, with 8 bases left between them. Per the germline V gene, CDR1 is SGHTA and CDR2 is FQGTGA. This CDR3 contains 13 residues.

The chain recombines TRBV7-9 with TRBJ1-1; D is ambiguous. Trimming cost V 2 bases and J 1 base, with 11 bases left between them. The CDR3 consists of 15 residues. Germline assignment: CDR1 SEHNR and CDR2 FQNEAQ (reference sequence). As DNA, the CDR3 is TGTGCCAGCAGCTTAAGTCGCGGGCGGAACACTGAAGCTTTCTTT. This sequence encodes CASSLSRGRNTEAFF. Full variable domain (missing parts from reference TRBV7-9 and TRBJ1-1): DTGVSQNPRHKITKRGQNVTFRCDPISEHNRLYWYRQTLGQGPEFLTYFQNEAQLEKSRLLSDRFSAERPKGSFSTLEIQRTEQGDSAMYLCASSLSRGRNTEAFFGQGTRLTVV.

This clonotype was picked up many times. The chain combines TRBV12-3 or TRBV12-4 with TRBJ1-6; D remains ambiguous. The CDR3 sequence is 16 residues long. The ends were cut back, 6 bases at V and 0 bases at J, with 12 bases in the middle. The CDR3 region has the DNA TGTGCCAGCAGCCGAACCCAATACTCCTATAATTCACCCCTCCACTTT. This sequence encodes CASSRTQYSYNSPLHF.

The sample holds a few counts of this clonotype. The CDR3 here is CASSVAGKETQYF. In DNA form, the CDR3 reads TGTGCCAGCAGCGTAGCTGGGAAAGAGACCCAGTACTTC. The genes are TRBV9 and TRBJ2-5; D unclear. CDR3 length: 13 residues. CDR1 is SGDLS and CDR2 is YYNGEE in the germline V gene. V was cut by 0 bases and J by 3 bases, with 6 bases left in between.

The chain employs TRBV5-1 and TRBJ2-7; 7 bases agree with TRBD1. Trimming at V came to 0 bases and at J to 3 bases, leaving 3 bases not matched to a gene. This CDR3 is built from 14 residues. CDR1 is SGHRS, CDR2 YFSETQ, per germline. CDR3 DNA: TGCGCCAGCAGCTTGGTGGGACAGTTCTACGAGCAGTACTTC. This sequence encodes CASSLVGQFYEQYF.

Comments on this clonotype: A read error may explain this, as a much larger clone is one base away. The CDR3 is CASSQGDHGYTF. The CDR3 coding sequence is TGTGCCAGCAGCCAGGGGGACCATGGCTACACCTTC. This rearrangement joins TRBV2 to TRBJ1-2; TRBD1 matches at 7 bases. CDR1 SNHLY and CDR2 FYNNEI come from the germline V gene. The CDR3 is made up of 12 amino acids. V shed 6 bases, J shed 6 bases, and the junction held 4 bases outside the gene matches.